This T cell receptor beta chain was retrieved from a study of blood T cell repertoires in COVID-19. Sequencing was performed with immunoSEQ multiplex PCR; in TCRdb, only in-frame clones are kept and a portion is missing. Of roughly 280,000 clones listed, about nine tenths are singletons. The V end was cut by 5 bases, the J end by 4 bases, with 18 bases between. The CDR3 has 15 amino acids. Germline V gene data show CDR1 as SGHRS and CDR2 as YFSETQ. This TCR derives from a woman aged 25 to 39 with acute COVID-19. Input material: PBMCs or T cells enriched from blood (not recorded which). The chain has TRBV5-1 and TRBJ1-2; no reliable D call. CDR3 region: CASRLLDGRGYGYTF. The CDR3 nucleotides are TGCGCCAGCAGATTACTGGACGGTCGGGGCTATGGCTACACCTTC. The complete variable domain, with remaining parts taken from reference TRBV5-1 and TRBJ1-2, reads KAGVTQTPRYLIKTRGQQVTLSCSPISGHRSVSWYQQTPGQGLQFLFEYFSETQRNKGNFPGRFSGRQFSNSRSEMNVSTLELGDSALYLCASRLLDGRGYGYTFGSGTRLTVV.